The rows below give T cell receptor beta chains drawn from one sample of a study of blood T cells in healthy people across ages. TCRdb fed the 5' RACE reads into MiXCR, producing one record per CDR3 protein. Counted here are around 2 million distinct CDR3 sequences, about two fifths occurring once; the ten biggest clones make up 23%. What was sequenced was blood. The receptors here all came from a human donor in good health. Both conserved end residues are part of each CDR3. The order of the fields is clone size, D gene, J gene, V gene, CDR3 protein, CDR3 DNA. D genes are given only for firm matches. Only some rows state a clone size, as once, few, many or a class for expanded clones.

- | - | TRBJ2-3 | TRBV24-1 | CATSLGYTDTQYF | TGTGCCACCAGTCTAGGGTACACAGATACGCAGTATTTT
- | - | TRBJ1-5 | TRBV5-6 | CASSVWDQPQHF | TGTGCCAGCAGTGTTTGGGATCAGCCCCAGCATTTT
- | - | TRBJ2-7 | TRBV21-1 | CASSKSFGRGLGEQYF | TGTGCCAGCAGCAAAAGTTTTGGCAGGGGGCTTGGGGAGCAGTACTTC
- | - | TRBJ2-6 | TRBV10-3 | CAISESRAAGANVLTF | TGTGCCATCAGTGAGTCGAGGGCAGCTGGGGCCAACGTCCTGACTTTC
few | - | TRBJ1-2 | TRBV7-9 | CASSRTGTRFYGYTF | TGTGCCAGCAGTCGTACAGGGACAAGGTTTTACGGCTACACCTTC
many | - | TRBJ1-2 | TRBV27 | CASSLNGVYGYTF | TGTGCCAGCAGTTTAAACGGAGTATATGGCTACACCTTC
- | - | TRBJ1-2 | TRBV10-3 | CAISESPRANYGYTF | TGTGCCATCAGTGAGTCGCCTAGAGCTAACTATGGCTACACCTTC
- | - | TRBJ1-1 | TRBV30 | CAWSLTGGYDTEAFF | TGTGCCTGGAGTTTAACAGGAGGATATGACACTGAAGCTTTCTTT
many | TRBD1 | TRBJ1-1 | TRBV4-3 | CASSQDRGNTEAFF | TGCGCCAGCAGCCAGGACAGGGGGAACACTGAAGCTTTCTTT
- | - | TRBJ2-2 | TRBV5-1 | CASSWRTENTGELFF | TGCGCCAGCAGCTGGCGGACGGAGAACACCGGGGAGCTGTTTTTT
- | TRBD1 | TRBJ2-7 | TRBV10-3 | CAISEPLQGRVNEQYF | TGTGCCATCAGTGAGCCACTACAGGGGCGGGTGAACGAGCAGTACTTC